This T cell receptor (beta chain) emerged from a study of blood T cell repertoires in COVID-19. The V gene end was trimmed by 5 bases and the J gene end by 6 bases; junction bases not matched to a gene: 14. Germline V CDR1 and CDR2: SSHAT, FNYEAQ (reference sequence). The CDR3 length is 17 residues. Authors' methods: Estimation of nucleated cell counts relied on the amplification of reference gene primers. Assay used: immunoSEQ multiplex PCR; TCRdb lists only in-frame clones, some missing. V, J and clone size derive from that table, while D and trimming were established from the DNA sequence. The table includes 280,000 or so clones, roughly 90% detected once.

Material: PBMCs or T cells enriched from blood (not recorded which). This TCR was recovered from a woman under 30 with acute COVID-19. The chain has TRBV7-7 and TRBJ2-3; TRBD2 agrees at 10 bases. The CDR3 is CASSPGTTSGPRDTQYF. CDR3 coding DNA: TGTGCCAGCAGCCCGGGTACGACTAGCGGGCCTCGGGATACGCAGTATTTT.